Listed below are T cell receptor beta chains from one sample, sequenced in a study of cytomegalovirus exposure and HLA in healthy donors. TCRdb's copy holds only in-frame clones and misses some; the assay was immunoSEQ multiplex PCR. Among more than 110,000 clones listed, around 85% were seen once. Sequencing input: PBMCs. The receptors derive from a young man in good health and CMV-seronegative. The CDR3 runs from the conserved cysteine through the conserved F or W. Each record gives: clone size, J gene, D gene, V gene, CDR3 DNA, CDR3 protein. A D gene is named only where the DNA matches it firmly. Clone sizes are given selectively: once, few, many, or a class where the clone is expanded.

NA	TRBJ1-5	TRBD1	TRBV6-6	TGTGCCAGCAGTTCCGACTTCCCGATCGGGACAGGGGTCCAGCATTTT	CASSSDFPIGTGVQHF
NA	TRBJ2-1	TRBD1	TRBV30	TGTGCCTGGAGTGGGGGTAGGTACCAGGGGGCCAATGAGCAGTTCTTC	CAWSGGRYQGANEQFF
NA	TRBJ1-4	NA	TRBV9	TGTGCCAGCAGCGCCGCAGGCTCCGGTAATGAAAAACTGTTTTTT	CASSAAGSGNEKLFF
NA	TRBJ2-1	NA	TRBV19	TGTGCCAGTAGTGGGGGGAGCTCCTACAATGAGCAGTTCTTC	CASSGGSSYNEQFF
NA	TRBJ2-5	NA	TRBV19	TGTGCCAGTAGCAAACAGGGTACAGGAGAGACCCAGTACTTC	CASSKQGTGETQYF
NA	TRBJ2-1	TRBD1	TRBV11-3	TGTGCCAGCAGCATAACAGGGGCCGGTTACAATGAGCAGTTCTTC	CASSITGAGYNEQFF
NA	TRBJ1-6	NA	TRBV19	TGTGCCAGTAGTATCTACGAATATAATTCACCCCTCCACTTT	CASSIYEYNSPLHF
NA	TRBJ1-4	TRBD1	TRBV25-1	TGTGCCAGCAGTGATACTGGACAGGGAGGTGAAAAACTGTTTTTT	CASSDTGQGGEKLFF
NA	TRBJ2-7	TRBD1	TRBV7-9	TGTGCCAGCAGCTTAGTGCCAGGGGGCTACGAGCAGTACTTC	CASSLVPGGYEQYF
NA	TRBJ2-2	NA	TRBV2	TGTGCCAGCAGTGAAGCGCTGGCAGGGAACACCGGGGAGCTGTTTTTT	CASSEALAGNTGELFF
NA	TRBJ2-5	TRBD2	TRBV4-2	TGTGCCAGCAGCCAAGCTACGGGACTAGGCTCGGAGACCCAGTACTTC	CASSQATGLGSETQYF
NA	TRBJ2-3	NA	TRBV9	TGTGCCAGCAGCACACGGACTGCAAGCACAGATACGCAGTATTTT	CASSTRTASTDTQYF
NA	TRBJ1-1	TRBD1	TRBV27	TGTGCCAGCAGGCCGGGACAGGAGAACACTGAAGCTTTCTTT	CASRPGQENTEAFF
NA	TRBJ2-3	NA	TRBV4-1	TGCGCCAGCAGCCCGACTTCCACAGGGCCCGGCACAGATACGCAGTATTTT	CASSPTSTGPGTDTQYF
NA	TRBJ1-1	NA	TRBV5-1	TGCGCCAGCAGCTCGACGGGGGGGACTGAAGCTTTCTTT	CASSSTGGTEAFF
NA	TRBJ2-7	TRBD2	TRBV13	TGTGCCAGCAGCCGTATGCTAGCGGGGTACCACGAGCAGTACTTC	CASSRMLAGYHEQYF
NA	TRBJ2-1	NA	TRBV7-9	TGTGCCAGCAGCTTACAGATGAATGAGCAGTTCTTC	CASSLQMNEQFF
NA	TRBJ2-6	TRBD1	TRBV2	TGTGCCAGCGCGAGACAGGGACGGGGCTCTGGGGCCAACGTCCTGACTTTC	CASARQGRGSGANVLTF
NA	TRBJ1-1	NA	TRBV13	TGTGCCAGCAGCACTCGGGGGGCTGAAGCTTTCTTT	CASSTRGAEAFF
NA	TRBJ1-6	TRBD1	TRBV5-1	TGCGCCAGCAGCTTGTGGCCGACAGACAGGGAATATTCACCCCTCCACTTT	CASSLWPTDREYSPLHF
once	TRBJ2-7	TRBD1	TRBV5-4	TGTGCCAGCAGCTCCGGCGGGACAGGGTTTTACGAGCAGTACTTC	CASSSGGTGFYEQYF
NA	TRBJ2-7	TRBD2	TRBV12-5	TGTGCTAGTGGAGGACTAGCGGGAGCGGGCTTCTACGAGCAGTACTTC	CASGGLAGAGFYEQYF
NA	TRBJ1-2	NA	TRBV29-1	TGCAGCGTTGAGATTTCGGGCAGGGACTTCGCTAACTATGGCTACACCTTC	CSVEISGRDFANYGYTF
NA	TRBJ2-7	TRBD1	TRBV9	TGTGCCAGCAGCACCCGGGACAGAGTCTACGAGCAGTACTTC	CASSTRDRVYEQYF
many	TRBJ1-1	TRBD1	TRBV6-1	TGTGCCAGCAGTTCACAGGGGGCGATGTACACTGAAGCTTTCTTT	CASSSQGAMYTEAFF
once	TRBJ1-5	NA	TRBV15	TGTGCCACCAGCAGAGATCAGGGGCGTGGGAGCAATCAGCCCCAGCATTTT	CATSRDQGRGSNQPQHF
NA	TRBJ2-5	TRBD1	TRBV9	TGTGCCAGCAGCTTAGGGACAGCCCCTCAAGAGACCCAGTACTTC	CASSLGTAPQETQYF
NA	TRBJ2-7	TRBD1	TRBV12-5	TGTGCTAGTGGTTTGGGTACAGGGGGTAGCTCTGACGTCTACGAGCAGTACTTC	CASGLGTGGSSDVYEQYF
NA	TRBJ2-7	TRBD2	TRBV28	TGTGCCAGCAGTCTCGGACTAGCGGGCCCCAACGAGCAGTACTTC	CASSLGLAGPNEQYF
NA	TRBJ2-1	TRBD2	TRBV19	TGTGCCAGTAGCGGGGGGGTAATAGGATACAATGAGCAGTTCTTC	CASSGGVIGYNEQFF
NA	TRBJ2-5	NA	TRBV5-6	TGTGCCAGCAGCTTGGACGCCGGGAGCGCCCGGTCTGAGACCCAGTACTTC	CASSLDAGSARSETQYF
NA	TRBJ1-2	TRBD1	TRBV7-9	TGTGCCAGCAGCTTAGGAACAGGGGCTCTCTATGGCTACACCTTC	CASSLGTGALYGYTF
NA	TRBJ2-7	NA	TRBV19	TGTGCCAGTAGTACTTCAATGGGGGGTTACGAGCAGTACTTC	CASSTSMGGYEQYF
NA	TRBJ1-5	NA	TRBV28	TGTGCCAGCAGTTTAGGAGGTGTTAATCAGCCCCAGCATTTT	CASSLGGVNQPQHF
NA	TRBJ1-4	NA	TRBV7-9	TGTGCCAGCAGCTTAGGGTCCCCCCGATCCGGGATGCCAGAAAAACTGTTTTTT	CASSLGSPRSGMPEKLFF
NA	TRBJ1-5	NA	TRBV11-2	TGTGCCAGCAGCCTAAATCCCCATAGCAATCAGCCCCAGCATTTT	CASSLNPHSNQPQHF
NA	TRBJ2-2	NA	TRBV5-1	TGCGCCAGCAGCTTGGACAGCACCGGGGAGCTGTTTTTT	CASSLDSTGELFF
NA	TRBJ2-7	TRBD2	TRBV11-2	TGTGCCAGCAGCTTAGACGGTTGGGAGCGGGAGCCTCCGTCACCCTACGAGCAGTACTTC	CASSLDGWEREPPSPYEQYF
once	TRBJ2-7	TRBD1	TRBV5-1	TGCGCCAGCAGCTTGGCCGGACAGGGCGCTCGCTACGAGCAGTACTTC	CASSLAGQGARYEQYF
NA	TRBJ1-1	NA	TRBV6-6	TGTGCCAGCAGGGGAGGCGGCACTGAAGCTTTCTTT	CASRGGGTEAFF
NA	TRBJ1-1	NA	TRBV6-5	TGTGCCAGCAAACGGGAGAACACTGAAGCTTTCTTT	CASKRENTEAFF